This is a list of T cell receptor beta chains from one sample in a study of blood T cell repertoires in COVID-19. Some clones are missing from TCRdb's copy, which holds only in-frame ones; the method was immunoSEQ multiplex PCR. The sample contains roughly 40,000 clones, 86% of which appear only once. Sequencing used peripheral blood. These receptors came from a man between 65 and 85 years old with acute or convalescent COVID-19. Both conserved end residues are part of each CDR3. The D gene is left open where the match is weak. Some rows mark clone size as missing; the rest say once, few, many or name a class of expanded clone.

TRBV19	TRBJ2-2	once	TRBD1	TGTGCCAGTAACACAGGGACAGGGTACACCGGGGAGCTGTTTTTT	CASNTGTGYTGELFF
TRBV9	TRBJ2-5	NA	TRBD2	TGTGCCAGCAGCGTAGGCAGTAGCGGGGGGCAAGAGACCCAGTACTTC	CASSVGSSGGQETQYF
TRBV7-2	TRBJ1-2	NA	NA	TGTGCCAGCAGCCCGTACAGGGTTGGAGACTATGGCTACACCTTC	CASSPYRVGDYGYTF
TRBV28	TRBJ1-3	NA	NA	TGTGCTTCCTCCGGGAGGGGAAGGCCCTCTGGAAACACCATATATTTT	CASSGRGRPSGNTIYF
TRBV9	TRBJ2-3	NA	NA	TGTGCCAGCAGCGTAGCGTCTAGCAGAGGCACAGATACGCAGTATTTT	CASSVASSRGTDTQYF
TRBV7-8	TRBJ2-2	NA	TRBD1	TGTGCCAGCAGCATGACGGGACAGACGAACACCGGGGAGCTGTTTTTT	CASSMTGQTNTGELFF
TRBV5-1	TRBJ1-4	NA	NA	TGCGCCAGCAGCTCCCTTGGGGGCAATAATGAAAAACTGTTTTTT	CASSSLGGNNEKLFF
TRBV30	TRBJ1-2	NA	TRBD1	TGTGCCTGGAGGGTGGACAGGGACGGAGGCTACACCTTC	CAWRVDRDGGYTF
TRBV7-2	TRBJ2-3	once	NA	TGTGCCAGCAGCTTAGCACGTGCGGATACGCAGTATTTT	CASSLARADTQYF
TRBV5-1	TRBJ2-2	few	TRBD1	TGCGCCAGCAGCTCCAGACAGGGCCAGAACACCGGGGAGCTGTTTTTT	CASSSRQGQNTGELFF